A single TCR beta chain is shown here with its context. CD8+ and CD4+ blood T cells underwent TCR beta sequencing. Healthy donors served as age- and sex-matched controls. The CD8+ and CD4+ T cells were isolated magnetically using a negative isolation approach, whereas the TEMRA cells were enriched by FACS. Germline V gene lookup returns CDR1 DFQATT and CDR2 SNEGSKA (reference sequence). Trimming took off 6 bases at V and 2 bases at J, with 13 bases between the two ends. The CDR3 sequence is 13 residues long. The data belong to a study of CD8 T cells in Susac syndrome. Random hexamers served to reverse transcribe roughly 0.5 to 1 ug RNA. An immunoSEQ multiplex PCR generated amplified TCR beta CDR3 products spanning 54 Vbeta and 13 Jbeta. TCRdb reanalysed the immunoSEQ multiplex PCR reads using MiXCR and keeps one entry per CDR3 protein. In the table there are about 190,000 distinct CDR3 sequences, 85% to 95% of which are singletons.

V usage is TRBV20-1 and J usage is TRBJ1-2, with D perhaps matching TRBD1 (5 bases). This receptor was obtained from a human donor in good health. Input material: CD4+ T cells from PBMCs. The CDR3 region has the DNA TGCAGTGCCACGCGGGACCGAAACTATGGCTACACCTTC. Its translation is CSATRDRNYGYTF.